These 23 T cell receptor beta chains share one sample of origin, sequenced in a study of cytomegalovirus exposure and HLA in healthy donors. It was with 60 Vbeta and 13 Jbeta primers that the PCR ran. Clones were sequenced by immunoSEQ multiplex PCR, and TCRdb holds only the in-frame ones, with some missing. The sample yields 95,000 to 100,000 clones, approximately 76% seen once. Material for sequencing was PBMCs. All receptors come from a man aged 35-49 years in good health and CMV-seronegative.

This clone has just a few counts. This rearrangement joins TRBV9 to TRBJ1-2, with D possibly being TRBD1 (6 bases). This CDR3 is built from 16 residues. Germline values: CDR1 SGDLS, CDR2 YYNGEE. Trimming took off 4 bases at V and 0 bases at J, with 16 bases between the two ends. The CDR3 spells CASSTRTDIPNYGYTF. The CDR3 coding sequence is TGTGCCAGCAGCACAAGGACAGATATTCCTAACTATGGCTACACCTTC.

This chain connects TRBV2 to TRBJ2-5, with D possibly being TRBD1 (6 bases). The V end lost 2 bases, the J end lost 5 bases, and 12 bases lay between the germline ends. The germline V gene has CDR1 SNHLY and CDR2 FYNNEI. CDR3 length: 14 amino acids. CDR3 in amino acids: CASSERGGWETQYF. The CDR3 nucleotides read TGTGCCAGCAGTGAACGTGGGGGCTGGGAGACCCAGTACTTC.

V gene TRBV7-9 combines with J gene TRBJ1-3; maybe TRBD1 (6 bases). Germline CDR1 SEHNR, CDR2 FQNEAQ (reference sequence). Deletions cut 4 bases from V and 0 bases from J, with 10 bases between. The CDR3 loop spans 15 amino acids. For the CDR3, the DNA is TGTGCCAGCAGCTCAGACAGGAACTCTGGAAACACCATATATTTT. As protein: CASSSDRNSGNTIYF.

The rearrangement joins TRBV11-2 to TRBJ1-2, with 9 nucleotides matching TRBD1. The CDR3 sequence is 14 residues long. Germline V gene data show CDR1 as SGHAT and CDR2 as FQNNGV. V was clipped by 7 bases and J by 4 bases; unmatched bases: 7. CDR3 amino acids: CASNGTGRSYGYTF. The CDR3 coding sequence is TGTGCCAGCAACGGGACAGGGCGAAGCTATGGCTACACCTTC.

The rearrangement uses TRBV5-1 and TRBJ1-4, with 7 bases matching TRBD1. The CDR3 has 14 residues. The germline V gene has CDR1 SGHRS and CDR2 YFSETQ. With 4 bases clipped from V and 4 bases from J, the junction kept 4 bases outside the gene matches. Written as DNA, the CDR3 is TGCGCCAGCAGCCCCGGGACAGATAATGAAAAACTGTTTTTT. Its protein product is CASSPGTDNEKLFF.

In DNA, the CDR3 is TGTGCCAGCAGTGATGAGGCAGGGGAATCGAACACTGAAGCTTTCTTT. This gives the protein CASSDEAGESNTEAFF. The chain combines TRBV2 with TRBJ1-1; possibly TRBD1 for D (6 bases). V was clipped by 3 bases and J by 1 base, with 15 bases between them. Germline V CDR1 and CDR2: SNHLY, FYNNEI. The CDR3 is 16 residues long.

The V gene is TRBV6-5, the J gene TRBJ2-7, with no clear D. The DNA matches TRBJ2-1 better at its end, which makes the J call doubtful. The CDR3 runs 14 residues. Germline loops: CDR1 MNHEY, CDR2 SVGAGI. For the CDR3, the DNA is TGTGCCAGCAGCCCTACTAACGCCTCCTACGAGCAGTTCTTC. Translated: CASSPTNASYEQFF.

The chain carries TRBV30 and TRBJ1-2; D might be TRBD1 (5 bases). CDR1 and CDR2 from the germline V gene are GTSNPN and SVGIG (reference sequence). V lost 0 bases to trimming and J lost 4 bases, with 6 bases between them. The CDR3 sequence is 12 residues long. The DNA of the CDR3 is TGTGCCTGGAGTGTAGGGGTCTATGGCTACACCTTC. It encodes CAWSVGVYGYTF.

This clone was counted between two and nine times. The chain carries TRBV30 and TRBJ1-5, with TRBD1 matching over 7 bases. The CDR3 totals 13 residues. Per the germline V gene, CDR1 is GTSNPN and CDR2 is SVGIG (reference sequence). With V trimmed by 2 bases and J by 6 bases, 4 bases remained unmatched. CDR3: CAWSKGASQPQHF. As DNA, the CDR3 is TGTGCCTGGAGTAAGGGGGCAAGTCAGCCCCAGCATTTT.

V gene TRBV2 combines with J gene TRBJ2-1, with 8 bases identical to TRBD1. V lost 6 bases and J lost 6; bases outside the gene matches: 13. Germline CDR1 and CDR2: SNHLY and FYNNEI. The length of the CDR3 is 16 residues. The chain's CDR3 is CASSARGTGSINEQFF. For the CDR3, the DNA is TGTGCCAGCAGCGCGAGAGGGACAGGTTCGATCAATGAGCAGTTCTTC.

Concerning this clone itself: Mismatch with germline at one junction end may stem from a read error. The chain carries TRBV11-2 and TRBJ2-7, with 9 bases matching TRBD1. The CDR3 runs 15 residues. CDR1 is SGHAT, CDR2 FQNNGV, per germline. The CDR3 DNA reads TGTGCCAGCAGCATAGACAGGGGGAAGGCCTACGAGCAGTACTTC. Protein sequence: CASSIDRGKAYEQYF.

The CDR3 DNA reads TGTGCCGGGAGGGGGGGACTAGCGGGGGCCTACGAGCAGTACGTC. It is translated as CAGRGGLAGAYEQYV. This rearrangement joins TRBV30 to TRBJ2-7, with 14 bases identical to TRBD2. The CDR3 sequence is 15 residues long. The V gene's germline CDR1 is GTSNPN and CDR2 SVGIG (reference sequence).

The V call is TRBV5-4, the J call TRBJ1-4; unclear D gene. Trimming shortened V by 1 base and J by 8 bases, and 9 bases separated the two germline ends. Germline V lookup: CDR1 SGHNT, CDR2 YYREEE (reference sequence). CDR3 length equals 13 residues. This CDR3 reads CASSLLPEEKLFF. The CDR3 nucleotides read TGTGCCAGCAGCTTGCTTCCTGAGGAAAAACTGTTTTTT.

The genes are TRBV7-6 and TRBJ2-3; D perhaps matches TRBD1 (5 bases). The V and J ends lost 4 bases and 2 bases respectively, with 10 bases between them. Germline V gene sequence: CDR1 SGHVS, CDR2 FNYEAQ. The CDR3 loop spans 14 amino acids. In DNA form, the CDR3 reads TGTGCCAGCAGCTCAGGTGGGGCCACAGATACGCAGTATTTT. This gives the protein CASSSGGATDTQYF.

This chain connects TRBV18 to TRBJ1-2, with D maybe TRBD1 (6 bases). The CDR3 consists of 14 residues. The germline V and J ends were trimmed by 6 bases and 0 bases, with 11 bases remaining between them. Germline CDR1 reads KGHSH; CDR2 reads LQKENI. In nucleotides, the CDR3 is TGTGCCAGCTCTCGGGACAATCCTAACTATGGCTACACCTTC. It translates to CASSRDNPNYGYTF. Looking up the rest from reference TRBV18 and TRBJ1-2 gives the full variable domain: NAGVMQNPRHLVRRRGQEARLRCSPMKGHSHVYWYRQLPEEGLKFMVYLQKENIIDESGMPKERFSAEFPKEGPSILRIQQVVRGDSAAYFCASSRDNPNYGYTFGSGTRLTVV.

The V gene is TRBV7-9, the J gene TRBJ2-1, with TRBD1 matching over 7 bases. The junction had 2 bases not matched to a gene; V was cut back by 0 bases and J by 6 bases. The CDR3 extends over 14 amino acids. Germline V lookup: CDR1 SEHNR, CDR2 FQNEAQ (reference sequence). The CDR3 sequence: CASSLAGQANEQFF. CDR3 sequence (DNA): TGTGCCAGCAGCTTAGCCGGACAGGCCAATGAGCAGTTCTTC.

The genes are TRBV6-5 and TRBJ2-1, with a weak D call TRBD1 (5 bases). This CDR3 spans 15 amino acids. CDR1 is MNHEY and CDR2 is SVGAGI in the germline V gene. V lost 4 bases and J 3 bases, leaving 13 bases between the germline ends. CDR3 bases: TGTGCCAGCAGTTTAGGGGCAGGGTTCTACAATGAGCAGTTCTTC. Translated: CASSLGAGFYNEQFF.

The CDR3 loop is CATQPGGSNQPQHF. The CDR3 DNA is TGTGCCACCCAACCGGGGGGTAGCAATCAGCCCCAGCATTTT. The chain uses TRBV28 and TRBJ1-5; D possibly corresponds to TRBD1 (5 bases). The CDR3 is 14 amino acids. The germline gives CDR1 MDHEN, CDR2 SYDVKM. V gave up 10 bases and J gave up 0 bases, with 13 bases separating them.

The CDR3 protein is CASSFAGDETQYF. In DNA form, the CDR3 reads TGTGCCAGCAGTTTCGCAGGGGACGAGACCCAGTACTTC. This chain connects TRBV7-9 to TRBJ2-5, with D tentatively TRBD1 (6 bases). The CDR3 contains 13 residues. Per the germline V gene, CDR1 is SEHNR and CDR2 is FQNEAQ (reference sequence). V lost 6 bases to trimming and J lost 5 bases, with 13 bases between them.

The V and J genes are TRBV5-1 and TRBJ2-1; D might be TRBD2 (6 bases). This CDR3 contains 13 residues. Germline CDR1 and CDR2: SGHRS and YFSETQ. Trimming removed 2 bases from V and 8 bases from J, with 11 bases in between. Here the CDR3 reads CASSLGGADEQFF. The CDR3, as DNA: TGCGCCAGCAGCTTAGGAGGGGCGGATGAGCAGTTCTTC.

The chain recombines TRBV21-1 with TRBJ1-5. TRBV21-1 represents a pseudogene. CDR3 size: 14 residues. The CDR3 protein is CASSNELIGQPQHF. DNA for the CDR3: TGTGCCAGCAGCAACGAACTGATCGGGCAGCCCCAGCATTTT.

The table lists this clone with a few counts. The chain has TRBV27 and TRBJ1-5, with D perhaps TRBD1 (6 bases). This CDR3 is 13 amino acids long. V was cut by 5 bases and J by 9 bases, with 14 bases left in between. The germline CDR1 and CDR2 sequences are MNHEY and SMNVEV (reference sequence). CDR3 DNA: TGTGCCAGCAGTCAGCAGGGGATGATGCCCCAGCATTTT. Residues: CASSQQGMMPQHF.

This clone was seen only a few times. The CDR3 protein is CASSLSEGATNSPLHF. CDR3 bases: TGTGCCAGCAGTTTATCGGAGGGGGCAACGAATTCACCCCTCCACTTT. V usage is TRBV27 and J usage is TRBJ1-6; TRBD1 aligns across 7 bases. The CDR3 runs 16 residues. Trimming at V came to 0 bases and at J to 7 bases, leaving 6 bases not matched to a gene. The germline CDR1 and CDR2 sequences are MNHEY and SMNVEV (reference sequence).